The text below deals with one TCR beta chain. The antigen is unknown. Every patient relapsed after autologous stem cell transplantation, and brentuximab vedotin exposure varied. The data belong to a study of PD-1 blockade in classical Hodgkin lymphoma. Findings and caveats of the study: The CD4+ diversity rise by C4D1 was clearest in complete responders. Individuals initiating nivolumab under 1 year after ASCT were excluded. Reports indicated that newly diagnosed patients had lower baseline TCR diversity than healthy donors did. Baseline diversity in complete responders resembled that of newly diagnosed patients.

The protocol was immunoSEQ multiplex PCR, while the TCRdb copy is restricted to in-frame clones and leaves out a portion. The sample lists approximately 98,000 clones; roughly nine tenths were seen once. This CDR3 has 13 residues. V dropped 4 bases and J dropped 5; count of bases not matched to a gene: 2. The germline gives CDR1 MNHEY, CDR2 SVGAGI. This receptor was identified in a human donor with classical Hodgkin lymphoma. V and J are TRBV6-5 and TRBJ1-2; 9 bases are a match to TRBD1. Sequencing used peripheral blood mononuclear cells (PBMCs), obtained before the second cycle of nivolumab. CDR3 in DNA: TGTGCCAGCAGTTGGGACAGGGATTATGGCTACACCTTC. Translated, it gives CASSWDRDYGYTF.